A single sample gave rise to the 15 T cell receptor beta chains below, sequenced in a study of blood T cell repertoires in COVID-19 (TCRdb year 2020). The receptor library was made with the immunoSEQ multiplex PCR assay. TCRdb provides this immuneACCESS table in a form limited to in-frame rearrangements. Some clones are lacking; in checked studies, under half of them reflect an unresolved V gene, and why the rest are absent is not known. Across this sample there are roughly 100,000 clones, with about 93% seen only once. The ten biggest clones cover just under 4% of the sample. The sequenced sample was peripheral blood. These receptors were collected from a woman aged 50 to 60 in a cohort sampled during active COVID-19.

The chain employs TRBV5-1 and TRBJ2-2, with 7 bases that match TRBD1. Germline lookup yields CDR1 SGHRS and CDR2 YFSETQ. The CDR3 is made up of 14 amino acids. V lost 0 bases, J lost 4 bases, and 0 bases stayed unmatched. The CDR3 is CASSLGQGTGELFF. The CDR3 DNA is TGCGCCAGCAGCTTGGGACAGGGCACCGGGGAGCTGTTTTTT.

The chain employs TRBV24-1 and TRBJ2-2, with D perhaps matching TRBD1 (6 bases). CDR1 and CDR2 from the germline V gene are KGHDR and SFDVKD. V was shortened by 0 bases and J by 7 bases, with 14 bases between the two germline ends. The CDR3 spans 16 residues. The CDR3 region has the DNA TGTGCCACCAGTGATTTGAGCAGCTCACAGGGCGGGGAGCTGTTTTTT. It encodes CATSDLSSSQGGELFF.

This clone has just a few counts. The gene calls are TRBV5-6 and TRBJ2-7, with TRBD1 as a possible D gene (5 bases). CDR1 is SGHDT and CDR2 is YYEEEE in the germline V gene. The germline V and J ends were trimmed by 1 base and 0 bases, with 14 bases remaining between them. The CDR3 is 16 amino acids. CDR3 sequence reads: CASSLWTRVSSYEQYF. The CDR3 nucleotides read TGTGCCAGCAGCTTGTGGACCAGGGTCAGCTCCTACGAGCAGTACTTC. The entire variable domain, with the rest obtained from reference TRBV5-6 and TRBJ2-7, is as follows: DAGVTQSPTHLIKTRGQQVTLRCSPKSGHDTVSWYQQALGQGPQFIFQYYEEEERQRGNFPDRFSGHQFPNYSSELNVNALLLGDSALYLCASSLWTRVSSYEQYFGPGTRLTVT.

This chain joins TRBV5-1 and TRBJ2-2; 7 nucleotides align to TRBD1. Per germline, CDR1 SGHRS and CDR2 YFSETQ. The CDR3 covers 14 residues. The ends lost 4 bases at V and 4 bases at J; junction bases unmatched: 4. This CDR3 reads CASSLTGATGELFF. CDR3 sequence (DNA): TGCGCCAGCAGCCTTACAGGGGCCACCGGGGAGCTGTTTTTT.

This clone was detected only a few times. The J gene is TRBJ1-1, the V gene TRBV30; no reliable D call. The length of the CDR3 is 12 residues. CDR1 GTSNPN and CDR2 SVGIG come from the germline V gene (reference sequence). Trimming removed 2 bases at V and 5 bases at J, with 9 bases between. CDR3 bases: TGTGCCTGGAGTAGTGGGAGGACTGAAGCTTTCTTT. This sequence encodes CAWSSGRTEAFF.

V usage is TRBV19 and J usage is TRBJ2-3; possible D gene TRBD1, 5 bases. V lost 5 bases to trimming and J lost 6 bases, with 15 bases between them. Looked up from germline, CDR1 is LNHDA and CDR2 is SQIVND (reference sequence). The CDR3 totals 14 residues. The CDR3 sequence: CASSPDQGLDTQYF. DNA of the CDR3: TGTGCCAGTAGTCCAGACCAGGGTCTGGATACGCAGTATTTT.

The V call is TRBV6-5, the J call TRBJ2-1, with D possibly TRBD2 on 6 matching bases. V lost 8 bases to trimming and J lost 0 bases, with 8 bases between them. CDR1 is MNHEY, CDR2 SVGAGI, per germline. CDR3 size: 13 residues. This chain's CDR3 is CASRGSSYNEQFF. Here the CDR3 DNA reads TGTGCCAGCCGGGGGAGCTCCTACAATGAGCAGTTCTTC.

This chain joins TRBV3-1 (or the pseudogene TRBV3-2) and TRBJ2-1; D perhaps matches TRBD2 (6 bases). Germline lookup yields CDR1 LGHDT and CDR2 YNNKEL (reference sequence). V lost 4 bases and J lost 10, with 20 bases in between. This CDR3 has 15 amino acids. The CDR3 bases are TGTGCCAGCAGCCCCCCGGGACTGTTCTACGCGGAGCAGTTCTTC. It translates to CASSPPGLFYAEQFF.

This chain connects TRBV7-6 to TRBJ2-2; the match to TRBD2 covers 10 bases. CDR1 and CDR2 (germline): SGHVS, FNYEAQ. V dropped 4 bases and J dropped 0; count of bases not matched to a gene: 8. This CDR3 has 18 amino acids. The CDR3, as DNA: TGTGCCAGCAGCTCCAGGACTAGCGGTTTCGCGAACACCGGGGAGCTGTTTTTT. Translating it yields CASSSRTSGFANTGELFF. The full variable domain, with the rest looked up from reference TRBV7-6 and TRBJ2-2, is GAGVSQSPRYKVTKRGQDVALRCDPISGHVSLYWYRQALGQGPEFLTYFNYEAQQDKSGLPNDRFSAERPEGSISTLTIQRTEQRDSAMYRCASSSRTSGFANTGELFFGEGSRLTVL.

The CDR3 is CASSTNRGGKTQYF. The CDR3 DNA sequence: TGTGCCAGCAGTACTAACAGGGGTGGAAAGACCCAGTACTTC. The V gene is TRBV28, the J gene TRBJ2-5; TRBD1 aligns across 7 bases. The CDR3 totals 14 residues. Germline CDR1 is MDHEN and CDR2 is SYDVKM. The junction had 9 bases not matched to a gene; V was cut back by 5 bases and J by 6 bases.

A note on this clone: Other DNA sequences in this specimen translate into the identical CDR3. The chain employs TRBV28 and TRBJ1-5; D unresolved. Germline loops: CDR1 MDHEN, CDR2 SYDVKM. The CDR3 consists of 13 residues. The V end lost 3 bases, the J end lost 2 bases, and 5 bases lay between the germline ends. CDR3 coding DNA: TGTGCCAGCAGTTTGGCAGGCAATCAGCCCCAGCATTTT. This gives the protein CASSLAGNQPQHF. Using reference TRBV28 and TRBJ1-5 for the parts outside the CDR3, the full variable domain is DVKVTQSSRYLVKRTGEKVFLECVQDMDHENMFWYRQDPGLGLRLIYFSYDVKMKEKGDIPEGYSVSREKKERFSLILESASTNQTSMYLCASSLAGNQPQHFGDGTRLSIL.

This sequence joins TRBV5-5 and TRBJ2-7, with a possible D match to TRBD1 (5 bases). Germline loops: CDR1 SGHKS, CDR2 YYEKEE (reference sequence). Trimming removed 7 bases at V and 2 bases at J, with 16 bases between. This CDR3 has 14 amino acids. The CDR3 region is CASQVTGETYEQYF. The CDR3, as DNA: TGTGCCAGCCAGGTTACAGGCGAAACCTACGAGCAGTACTTC.

This sequence joins TRBV4-2 and TRBJ1-4, with D maybe TRBD1 (5 bases). This CDR3 contains 14 residues. CDR1 and CDR2 from the germline V gene are LGHNA and YNFKEQ. V was clipped by 4 bases and J by 8 bases, with 14 bases between them. CDR3 DNA sequence: TGTGCCAGCAGCCCGACGGGGGGGGAGGAAAAACTGTTTTTT. This codes for CASSPTGGEEKLFF.

As DNA, the CDR3 is TGCGCCAGCAGCCATGATATAGCGGGGATGGAGCAGTTCTTC. Translating it yields CASSHDIAGMEQFF. This chain joins TRBV4-1 and TRBJ2-1; 8 bases are shared with TRBD2. The germline V gene has CDR1 MGHRA and CDR2 YSYEKL. With 3 bases clipped from V and 10 bases from J, the junction kept 8 bases outside the gene matches. This CDR3 has 14 amino acids.

The V gene is TRBV10-3, the J gene TRBJ2-2; TRBD1 matches 8 bases. CDR3 size: 15 residues. The germline CDR1 and CDR2 sequences are ENHRY and SYGVKD. V gave up 4 bases and J gave up 4 bases; unmatched junction bases: 5. Here the CDR3 DNA reads TGTGCCATCAGTGCTGGACAGGGAAGCACCGGGGAGCTGTTTTTT. Its translation: CAISAGQGSTGELFF.